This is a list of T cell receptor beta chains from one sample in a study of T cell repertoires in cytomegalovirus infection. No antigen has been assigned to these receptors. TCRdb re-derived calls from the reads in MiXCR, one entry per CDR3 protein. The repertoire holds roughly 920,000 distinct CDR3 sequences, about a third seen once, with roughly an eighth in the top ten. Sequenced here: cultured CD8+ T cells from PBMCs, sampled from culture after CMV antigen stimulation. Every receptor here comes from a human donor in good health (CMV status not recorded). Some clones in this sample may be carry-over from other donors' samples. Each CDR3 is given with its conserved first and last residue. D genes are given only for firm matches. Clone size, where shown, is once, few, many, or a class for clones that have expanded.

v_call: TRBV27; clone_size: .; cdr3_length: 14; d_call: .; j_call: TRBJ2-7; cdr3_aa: CASSLFGHHYEQYF; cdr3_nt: TGTGCCAGCAGTTTATTCGGACACCACTACGAGCAGTACTTC
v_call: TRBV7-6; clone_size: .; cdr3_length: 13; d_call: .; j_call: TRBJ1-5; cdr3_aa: CASQESEGQPQHF; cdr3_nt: TGTGCCAGCCAGGAATCTGAGGGACAGCCCCAGCATTTT
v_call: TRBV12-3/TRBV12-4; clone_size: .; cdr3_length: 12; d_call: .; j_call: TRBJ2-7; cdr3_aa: CASSFGQNEQYF; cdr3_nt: TGTGCCAGCAGTTTCGGACAGAACGAGCAGTACTTC
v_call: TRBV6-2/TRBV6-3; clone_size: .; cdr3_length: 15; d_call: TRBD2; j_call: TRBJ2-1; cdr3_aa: CASSPGGMAYNEQFF; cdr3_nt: TGTGCCAGCAGCCCGGGGGGGATGGCCTACAATGAGCAGTTCTTC
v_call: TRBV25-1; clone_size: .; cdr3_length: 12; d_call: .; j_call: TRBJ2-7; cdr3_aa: CASSAYNYEQYF; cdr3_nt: TGTGCCAGCAGTGCTTACAACTACGAGCAGTACTTC
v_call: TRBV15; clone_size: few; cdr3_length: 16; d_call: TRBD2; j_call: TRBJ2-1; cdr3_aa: CATNTDSGGFYNEQFF; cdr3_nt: TGTGCCACCAACACCGATAGCGGGGGGTTCTACAATGAGCAGTTCTTC
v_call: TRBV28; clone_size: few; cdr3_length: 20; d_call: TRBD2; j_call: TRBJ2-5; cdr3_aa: CASSLPRTSGGPLPQETQYF; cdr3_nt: TGTGCCAGCAGTTTACCCCGGACTAGCGGGGGACCCCTCCCCCAAGAGACCCAGTACTTC
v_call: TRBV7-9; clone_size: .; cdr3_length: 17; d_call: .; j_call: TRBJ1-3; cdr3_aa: CASSLKGGVVSGNTIYF; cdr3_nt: TGTGCCAGCAGCTTGAAGGGCGGCGTGGTCTCTGGAAACACCATATATTTT
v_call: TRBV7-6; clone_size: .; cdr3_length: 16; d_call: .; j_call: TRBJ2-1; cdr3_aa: CASSLAWQGSYNEQFF; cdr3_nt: TGTGCCAGCAGCTTAGCTTGGCAGGGTTCCTACAATGAGCAGTTCTTC
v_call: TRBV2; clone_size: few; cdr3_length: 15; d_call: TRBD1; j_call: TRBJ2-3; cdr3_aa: CASGSGTAGIDTQYF; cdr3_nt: TGTGCCAGCGGTTCAGGGACAGCCGGAATAGATACGCAGTATTTT
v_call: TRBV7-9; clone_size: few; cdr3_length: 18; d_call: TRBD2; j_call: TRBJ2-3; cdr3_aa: CASSEPGLAGTSTDTQYF; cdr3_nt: TGTGCCAGCAGCGAACCGGGACTAGCGGGGACTAGCACAGATACGCAGTATTTT
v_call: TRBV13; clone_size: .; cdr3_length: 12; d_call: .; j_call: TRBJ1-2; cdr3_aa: CASSLRWDGYTF; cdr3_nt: TGTGCCAGCAGCTTAAGGTGGGATGGCTACACCTTC
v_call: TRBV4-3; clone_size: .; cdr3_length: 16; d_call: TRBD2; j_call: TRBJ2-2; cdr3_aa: CASSPIGGVHTGELFF; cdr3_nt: TGCGCCAGCAGCCCCATCGGGGGGGTACACACCGGGGAGCTGTTTTTT
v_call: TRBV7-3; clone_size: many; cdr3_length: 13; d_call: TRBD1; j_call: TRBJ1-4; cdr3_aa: CASSSDRDEKLFF; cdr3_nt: TGTGCCAGCAGCTCGGACAGGGATGAAAAACTGTTTTTT
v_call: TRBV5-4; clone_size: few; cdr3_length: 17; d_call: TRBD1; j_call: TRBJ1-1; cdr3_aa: CASSFPRTGGRNTEAFF; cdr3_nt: TGTGCCAGCAGCTTCCCTCGGACAGGGGGCCGGAACACTGAAGCTTTCTTT
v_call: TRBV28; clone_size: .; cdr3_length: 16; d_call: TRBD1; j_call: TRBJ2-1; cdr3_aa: CASTLMGQSAYNEQFF; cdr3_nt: TGTGCCAGCACCTTGATGGGACAGTCTGCTTACAATGAGCAGTTCTTC